Listed here are 23 T cell receptor beta chains from one sample, sequenced in a study of CD8 T cells in ankylosing spondylitis. A single record per CDR3 protein comes from TCRdb applying MiXCR to the 5' RACE reads. The sample holds approximately 350,000 distinct CDR3 sequences, roughly 20% seen once. Input material: blood, either unsorted or a sorted T cell fraction (not recorded which). The source of these receptors is a male donor with ankylosing spondylitis or in good health (not recorded which).

This clonotype was counted many times. The chain uses TRBV12-3 or TRBV12-4 and TRBJ2-1; 8 nucleotides agree with TRBD1. With 5 bases clipped from V and 7 bases from J, the junction kept 16 bases outside the gene matches. The CDR3 runs to 17 residues. CDR3 nucleotide sequence: TGTGCCAGCAGTCTCCCCTTAGGACAGGGTTGGGCAAATGAGCAGTTCTTC. This gives the protein CASSLPLGQGWANEQFF.

This clonotype was detected many times. The chain combines TRBV9 with TRBJ1-1; unclear D gene. Deletions cut 4 bases from V and 4 bases from J, with 8 bases between. Per germline, CDR1 SGDLS and CDR2 YYNGEE. The CDR3 contains 12 residues. As DNA, the CDR3 is TGTGCCAGCAGCCCCGTCGGCACTGAAGCTTTCTTT. It is translated as CASSPVGTEAFF. Together with reference TRBV9 and TRBJ1-1, the CDR3 gives the full variable domain: DSGVTQTPKHLITATGQRVTLRCSPRSGDLSVYWYQQSLDQGLQFLIQYYNGEERAKGNILERFSAQQFPDLHSELNLSSLELGDSALYFCASSPVGTEAFFGQGTRLTVV.

This clonotype was detected only a few times. Written as DNA, the CDR3 is TGCGCCAGCAGCTTGGGGGGACAGGGATGGGGACCCATGAACACTGAAGCTTTCTTT. Translated, it gives CASSLGGQGWGPMNTEAFF. The chain joins TRBV5-1 to TRBJ1-1, with 9 positions matching TRBD1. Losses at the gene ends were 0 bases for V and 0 bases for J; bases not matched to a gene: 12. Germline assignment: CDR1 SGHRS and CDR2 YFSETQ. CDR3 length equals 19 residues.

The CDR3 is CASSAYRVGGKLFF. Here the CDR3 DNA reads TGTGCCAGCAGCGCCTACAGGGTAGGAGGAAAACTGTTTTTT. This chain links TRBV9 with TRBJ1-4; tentatively, D is TRBD1 (6 bases). V was pared by 3 bases and J by 10 bases, with 16 bases between. Germline values: CDR1 SGDLS, CDR2 YYNGEE. The CDR3 sequence is 14 residues long.

The chain's CDR3 is CATSSRTGIEQYF. The CDR3 nucleotides are TGTGCCACCAGCTCGCGGACAGGGATCGAGCAGTACTTC. The chain has TRBV15 and TRBJ2-7; 8 bases line up with TRBD1. Losses at the gene ends were 5 bases for V and 6 bases for J; bases not matched to a gene: 6. Germline CDR1 LNHNV, CDR2 YYDKDF (reference sequence). There are 13 residues in the CDR3. Full variable domain (remainder filled in from reference TRBV15 and TRBJ2-7): DAMVIQNPRYQVTQFGKPVTLSCSQTLNHNVMYWYQQKSSQAPKLLFHYYDKDFNNEADTPDNFQSRRPNTSFCFLDIRSPGLGDTAMYLCATSSRTGIEQYFGPGTRLTVT.

The chain couples TRBV7-9 to TRBJ2-1; D remains ambiguous. The CDR3 extends over 13 amino acids. V lost 1 base, J lost 8 bases, and 9 bases lay in between. Germline V gives CDR1 SEHNR, CDR2 FQNEAQ (reference sequence). The CDR3 nucleotides are TGTGCCAGCAGCTTAGTCGGTGCCGATGAGCAGTTCTTC. This translates into CASSLVGADEQFF.

This sequence joins TRBV7-9 and TRBJ1-4, with 9 positions matching TRBD1. V lost 0 bases, J lost 5 bases, and 1 base stayed unmatched. CDR3 length equals 15 residues. CDR1 and CDR2 from the germline V gene are SEHNR and FQNEAQ (reference sequence). The CDR3 sequence: CASSLATGGNEKLFF. The CDR3 nucleotides read TGTGCCAGCAGCTTAGCGACAGGGGGGAATGAAAAACTGTTTTTT. Drawing the rest from reference TRBV7-9 and TRBJ1-4, the complete variable domain is DTGVSQNPRHKITKRGQNVTFRCDPISEHNRLYWYRQTLGQGPEFLTYFQNEAQLEKSRLLSDRFSAERPKGSFSTLEIQRTEQGDSAMYLCASSLATGGNEKLFFGSGTQLSVL.

The sample holds many counts of this clonotype. The rearrangement joins TRBV10-3 to TRBJ2-7; the D gene is possibly TRBD1 (6 bases). The V gene lost 6 bases and the J gene lost 1 base, with 10 bases spanning the gap. The CDR3 contains 13 residues. Germline CDR1 is ENHRY and CDR2 is SYGVKD. CDR3 coding DNA: TGTGCCATCAGCTCCGGGACATCCTACGAGCAGTACTTC. Amino acid sequence: CAISSGTSYEQYF.

This chain links TRBV7-9 with TRBJ2-7, with D possibly matching TRBD1 (5 bases). Deletions cut 1 base from V and 5 bases from J, with 9 bases between. The germline V gene has CDR1 SEHNR and CDR2 FQNEAQ (reference sequence). The CDR3 length is 13 residues. The CDR3 loop reads CASSLVGQDEQYF. The CDR3 DNA reads as TGTGCCAGCAGCTTAGTGGGGCAAGACGAGCAGTACTTC.

The rearrangement links TRBV9 to TRBJ2-3; the D is unclear. Germline assignment: CDR1 SGDLS and CDR2 YYNGEE. The V gene lost 6 bases and the J gene lost 4 bases, with 21 bases spanning the gap. The CDR3 extends over 16 amino acids. CDR3 residues: CASTSWESGLADTQYF. The CDR3 coding sequence is TGTGCCAGCACCTCATGGGAATCAGGTTTGGCAGATACGCAGTATTTT.

In this sample, this clonotype turned up a few times. This chain links TRBV5-1 with TRBJ2-7, with 7 bases that match TRBD1. The CDR3 covers 14 residues. Germline trimming cut 0 bases from V and 3 bases from J; bases unmatched to any gene: 3. Germline V CDR1 and CDR2: SGHRS, YFSETQ. The CDR3 is CASSLEGQLYEQYF. For the CDR3, the DNA is TGCGCCAGCAGCTTGGAGGGACAGCTCTACGAGCAGTACTTC.

In this sample, this clonotype turned up a few times. This sequence joins TRBV9 and TRBJ2-3; a possible D gene is TRBD2 (6 bases). From germline, CDR1 is SGDLS and CDR2 YYNGEE. The V gene lost 0 bases and the J gene lost 3 bases, with 14 bases spanning the gap. The CDR3 sequence is 16 residues long. CDR3 in DNA: TGTGCCAGCAGCGTAGACTGGGGAGGCGGAACAGATACGCAGTATTTT. This gives the protein CASSVDWGGGTDTQYF.

Only a few counts were recorded for this clonotype. The V gene is TRBV28, the J gene TRBJ2-5; TRBD2 aligns across 16 bases. The CDR3 length is 17 residues. Germline V CDR1 and CDR2: MDHEN, SYDVKM. With V trimmed by 0 bases and J by 2 bases, 0 bases remained unmatched. CDR3 coding DNA: TGTGCCAGCAGTTTATGGGGACTAGCGGGGGGGCAAGAGACCCAGTACTTC. Translation gives CASSLWGLAGGQETQYF.

This chain joins TRBV6-1 and TRBJ1-4; a weak D match, TRBD1 (5 bases). V lost 5 bases to trimming and J lost 5 bases, with 15 bases between them. Germline-derived CDR1 and CDR2 are MNHNS and SASEGT. The CDR3 has 15 amino acids. CDR3 sequence: CASSPTGASNEKLFF. As DNA, the CDR3 is TGTGCCAGCAGTCCAACAGGCGCCTCCAATGAAAAACTGTTTTTT.

This clonotype has only a few counts. The chain is built from TRBV12-3 or TRBV12-4 and TRBJ1-5, with 10 bases lining up with TRBD1. V was pared by 6 bases and J by 5 bases, with 4 bases of the junction left unmatched. The CDR3 loop spans 14 amino acids. For the CDR3, the DNA is TGTGCCAGCAGACGGACAGGGGGATATCAGCCCCAGCATTTT. Protein sequence: CASRRTGGYQPQHF.

This clonotype has a handful of counts. The genes are TRBV20-1 and TRBJ2-3; TRBD2 is a possible D gene (5 bases). Germline CDR1 DFQATT, CDR2 SNEGSKA (reference sequence). Trimming left V 6 bases short and J 0 bases short, with 16 bases between. The CDR3 sequence is 15 residues long. The CDR3 coding sequence is TGCAGTGCAGACTACGGTCCGAAGAGCACAGATACGCAGTATTTT. Translated: CSADYGPKSTDTQYF.

The genes are TRBV29-1 and TRBJ2-7; TRBD1 matches 8 bases. This CDR3 is 14 amino acids long. Germline CDR1 reads SQVTM; CDR2 reads ANQGSEA. J was trimmed by 2 bases and V by 4 bases; bases with no gene match: 7. The CDR3 region is CSVAGGQGTYEQYF. The CDR3 DNA reads TGCAGCGTTGCCGGCGGACAGGGTACCTACGAGCAGTACTTC.

This clonotype was seen only a few times. This chain joins TRBV20-1 and TRBJ2-7; D call uncertain. Germline-derived CDR1 and CDR2 are DFQATT and SNEGSKA (reference sequence). V was trimmed by 2 bases and J by 3 bases, leaving 14 bases between them. The CDR3 loop spans 14 amino acids. As DNA, the CDR3 is TGCAGTGCTAGAACGGTCCGAGGCCACTACGAGCAGTACTTC. Its translation: CSARTVRGHYEQYF.

This chain joins TRBV7-9 and TRBJ1-3; D ambiguous. Per the germline V gene, CDR1 is SEHNR and CDR2 is FQNEAQ (reference sequence). V lost 4 bases and J lost 3, with 19 bases in between. The CDR3 has 17 amino acids. The CDR3 region has the DNA TGTGCCAGCAGCTCTCCGACCTCGCCAGAAGGTGGAAACACCATATATTTT. Protein sequence: CASSSPTSPEGGNTIYF.

The chain combines TRBV20-1 with TRBJ2-7, with 9 bases lining up with TRBD2. This CDR3 is built from 13 residues. The germline V gene has CDR1 DFQATT and CDR2 SNEGSKA (reference sequence). V lost 4 bases, J lost 4 bases, and 5 bases stayed unmatched. CDR3 amino acids: CSAIAGVEYEQYF. The CDR3, as DNA: TGCAGTGCTATAGCGGGGGTCGAATACGAGCAGTACTTC.

This sequence joins TRBV30 and TRBJ2-7; no clear D gene. The V gene lost 3 bases and the J gene lost 7 bases, with 13 bases spanning the gap. Germline V CDR1 and CDR2: GTSNPN, SVGIG (reference sequence). The CDR3 spans 12 residues. CDR3 nucleotides: TGTGCCTGGAGCGACCCTCCGGCTGAGCAGTACTTC. It codes for CAWSDPPAEQYF. The full variable domain, rest sourced from reference TRBV30 and TRBJ2-7, is SQTIHQWPATLVQPVGSPLSLECTVEGTSNPNLYWYRQAAGRGLQLLFYSVGIGQISSEVPQNLSASRPQDRQFILSSKKLLLSDSGFYLCAWSDPPAEQYFGPGTRLTVT.

This clonotype was seen a handful of times. The J gene is TRBJ2-2, the V gene TRBV7-8; D could derive from TRBD1 or TRBD2 (6 bases each). Germline-derived CDR1 and CDR2 are SGHVS and FQNEAQ. This CDR3 is 19 amino acids long. V was cut by 3 bases and J by 3 bases, with 23 bases left in between. The CDR3 DNA is TGTGCCAGCAGCTTTAGAGGCCCTTGGGGGGCACCGGACACCGGGGAGCTGTTTTTT. It codes for CASSFRGPWGAPDTGELFF.

J is TRBJ2-2 and V is TRBV9; either TRBD1 or TRBD2 may supply D (5 bases each). CDR1 and CDR2 (germline): SGDLS, YYNGEE. V was cut by 3 bases and J by 6 bases, with 21 bases left in between. The CDR3 covers 17 residues. This CDR3 is CASSEQRTIVGAGELFF. CDR3 bases: TGTGCCAGCAGCGAACAACGGACGATTGTGGGGGCCGGGGAGCTGTTTTTT.